This T cell receptor beta chain was observed in a study of blood T cell repertoires in COVID-19. On the study more broadly: Researchers got acute and convalescent COVID-19 samples from the United States, Italy and Spain.

Cohorts were determined from participant-reported clinical history. Trimming shortened V by 4 bases and J by 6 bases, and 5 bases separated the two germline ends. Germline loops: CDR1 KGHSH, CDR2 LQKENI. This CDR3 region has 11 residues. This clone was recorded once. Clones were sequenced by immunoSEQ multiplex PCR, and TCRdb holds only the in-frame ones, with some missing. The sample yields about 200,000 clones, roughly nine tenths seen once. V gene TRBV18 combines with J gene TRBJ2-3; a possible D gene is TRBD1 (5 bases). The material sequenced was PBMCs or T cells enriched from blood (not recorded which). This sequence originates from a young woman with acute COVID-19. The CDR3 DNA reads as TGTGCCAGCTCACGGGGCGATACGCAGTATTTT. Its translation is CASSRGDTQYF.